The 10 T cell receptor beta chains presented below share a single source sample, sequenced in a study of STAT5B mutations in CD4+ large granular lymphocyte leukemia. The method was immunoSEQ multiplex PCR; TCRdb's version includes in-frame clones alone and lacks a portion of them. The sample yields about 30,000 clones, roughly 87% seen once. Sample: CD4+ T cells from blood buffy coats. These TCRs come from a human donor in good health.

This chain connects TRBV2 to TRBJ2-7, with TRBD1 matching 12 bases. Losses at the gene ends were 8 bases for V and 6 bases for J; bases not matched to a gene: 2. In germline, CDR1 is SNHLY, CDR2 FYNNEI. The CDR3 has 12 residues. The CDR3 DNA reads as TGTGCCAGCCGGGACAGGGGGCCCGAGCAGTACTTC. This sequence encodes CASRDRGPEQYF.

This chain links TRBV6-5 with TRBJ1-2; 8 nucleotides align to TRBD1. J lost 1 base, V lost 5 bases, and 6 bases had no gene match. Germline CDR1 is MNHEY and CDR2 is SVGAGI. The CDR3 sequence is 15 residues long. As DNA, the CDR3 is TGTGCCAGCAGTGGCCACAGGGGGAGTAACTATGGCTACACCTTC. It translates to CASSGHRGSNYGYTF.

The CDR3 DNA is TGCGCCAGCAGCCTGGACAAGAGCCCTGAGTACTTC. This translates into CASSLDKSPEYF. This sequence joins TRBV5-1 and TRBJ2-4, with D possibly matching TRBD1 (5 bases). Per germline, CDR1 SGHRS and CDR2 YFSETQ. The CDR3 sequence is 12 residues long. The V end lost 4 bases, the J end lost 14 bases, and 16 bases lay between the germline ends.

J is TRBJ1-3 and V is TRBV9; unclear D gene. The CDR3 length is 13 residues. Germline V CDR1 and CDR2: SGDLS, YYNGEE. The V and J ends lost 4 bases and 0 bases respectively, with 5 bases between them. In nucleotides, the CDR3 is TGTGCCAGCAGCCCTACCTCTGGAAACACCATATATTTT. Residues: CASSPTSGNTIYF.

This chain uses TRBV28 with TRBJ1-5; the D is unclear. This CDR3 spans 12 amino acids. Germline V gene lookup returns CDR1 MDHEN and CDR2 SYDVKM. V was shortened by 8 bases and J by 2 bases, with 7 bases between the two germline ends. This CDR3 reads CASGLGNQPQHF. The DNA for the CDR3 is TGTGCCAGCGGCTTGGGCAATCAGCCCCAGCATTTT. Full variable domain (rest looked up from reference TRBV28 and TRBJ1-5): DVKVTQSSRYLVKRTGEKVFLECVQDMDHENMFWYRQDPGLGLRLIYFSYDVKMKEKGDIPEGYSVSREKKERFSLILESASTNQTSMYLCASGLGNQPQHFGDGTRLSIL.

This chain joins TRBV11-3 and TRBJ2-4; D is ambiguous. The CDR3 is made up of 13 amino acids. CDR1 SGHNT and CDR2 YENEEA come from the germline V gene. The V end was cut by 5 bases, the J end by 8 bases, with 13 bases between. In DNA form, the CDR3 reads TGTGCCAGCAGCAAAGGGCTTGGAGACATTCAGTACTTC. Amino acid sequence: CASSKGLGDIQYF.

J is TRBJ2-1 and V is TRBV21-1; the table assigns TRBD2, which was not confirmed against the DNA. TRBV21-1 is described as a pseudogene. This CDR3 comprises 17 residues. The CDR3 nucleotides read TGTGCCAGCAGCAAAGGGGTATTGCGGGAGGGCCGGTATGAGCAGTTCTTC. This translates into CASSKGVLREGRYEQFF.

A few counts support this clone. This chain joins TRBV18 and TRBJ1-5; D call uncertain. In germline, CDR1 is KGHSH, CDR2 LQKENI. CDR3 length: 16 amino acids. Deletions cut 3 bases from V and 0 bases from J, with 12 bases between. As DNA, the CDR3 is TGTGCCAGCTCACCCAGGACGGCGAATAGCAATCAGCCCCAGCATTTT. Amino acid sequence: CASSPRTANSNQPQHF.

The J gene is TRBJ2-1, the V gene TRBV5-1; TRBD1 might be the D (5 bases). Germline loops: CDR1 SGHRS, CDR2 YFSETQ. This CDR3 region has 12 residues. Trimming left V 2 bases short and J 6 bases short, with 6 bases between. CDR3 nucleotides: TGCGCCAGCAGCTTAGGGGTCAATGAGCAGTTCTTC. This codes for CASSLGVNEQFF.

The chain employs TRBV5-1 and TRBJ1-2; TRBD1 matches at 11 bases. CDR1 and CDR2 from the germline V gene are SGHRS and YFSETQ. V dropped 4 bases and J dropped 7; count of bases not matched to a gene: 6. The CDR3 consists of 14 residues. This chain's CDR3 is CASSQDRGLGGYTF. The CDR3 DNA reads TGCGCCAGCAGCCAGGACAGGGGGCTAGGTGGCTACACCTTC.